Reported below is one TCR beta chain. The antigen remains unidentified. This entry comes from a study of T cell repertoires in cytomegalovirus infection. Study results and caveats: Within the response measured ex vivo, HLA-C-restricted CMV-specific TCR beta clonotypes were dominant.

Trimming took off 3 bases at V and 3 bases at J, with 9 bases between the two ends. There are 14 residues in the CDR3. The germline V gene has CDR1 MNHEY and CDR2 SMNVEV (reference sequence). One entry per CDR3 protein, called by TCRdb with MiXCR from the reads. The sample consists of 900,000 to 950,000 distinct CDR3 sequences, 25% to 40% of them appearing once. The material was cultured CD8+ T cells from PBMCs, obtained from culture after CMV antigen stimulation. This sequence was found in a human donor in good health (CMV status not recorded). Some clones in this sample may be carry-over from other donors' samples. The chain employs TRBV27 and TRBJ2-1; D unclear. The CDR3 DNA follows: TGTGCCAGCAGTTTTAACCCGGACTACAATGAGCAGTTCTTC. Translation gives CASSFNPDYNEQFF.